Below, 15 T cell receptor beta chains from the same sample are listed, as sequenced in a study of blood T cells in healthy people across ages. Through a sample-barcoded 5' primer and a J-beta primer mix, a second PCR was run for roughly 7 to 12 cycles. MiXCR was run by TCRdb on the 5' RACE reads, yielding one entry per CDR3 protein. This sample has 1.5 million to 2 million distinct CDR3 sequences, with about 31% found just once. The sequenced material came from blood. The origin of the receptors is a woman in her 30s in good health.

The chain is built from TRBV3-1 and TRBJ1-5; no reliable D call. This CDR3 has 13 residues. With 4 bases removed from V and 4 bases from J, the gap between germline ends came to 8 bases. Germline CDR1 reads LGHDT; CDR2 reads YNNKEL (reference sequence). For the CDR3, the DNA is TGTGCCAGCAGCCCAAATTTTAATCAGCCCCAGCATTTT. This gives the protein CASSPNFNQPQHF.

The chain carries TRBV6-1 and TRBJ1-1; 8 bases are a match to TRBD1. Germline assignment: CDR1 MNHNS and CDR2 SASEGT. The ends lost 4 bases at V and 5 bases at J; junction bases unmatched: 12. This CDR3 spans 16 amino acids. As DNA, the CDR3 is TGTGCCAGCAGTGTCAGGGGGCAGGGAGTTCGGACTGAAGCTTTCTTT. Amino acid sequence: CASSVRGQGVRTEAFF.

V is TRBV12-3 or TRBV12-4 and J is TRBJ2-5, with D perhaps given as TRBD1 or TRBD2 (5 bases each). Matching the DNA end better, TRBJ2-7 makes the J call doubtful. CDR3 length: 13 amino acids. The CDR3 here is CASGPTESGEQYF. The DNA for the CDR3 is TGTGCCAGCGGACCGACAGAGAGCGGCGAGCAGTACTTC.

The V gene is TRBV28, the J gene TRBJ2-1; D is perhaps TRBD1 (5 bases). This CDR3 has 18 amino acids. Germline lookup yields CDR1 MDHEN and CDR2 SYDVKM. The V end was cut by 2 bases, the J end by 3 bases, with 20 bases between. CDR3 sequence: CASSLLSTVGASYNEQFF. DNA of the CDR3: TGTGCCAGCAGTTTACTCTCAACCGTAGGGGCGAGCTACAATGAGCAGTTCTTC.

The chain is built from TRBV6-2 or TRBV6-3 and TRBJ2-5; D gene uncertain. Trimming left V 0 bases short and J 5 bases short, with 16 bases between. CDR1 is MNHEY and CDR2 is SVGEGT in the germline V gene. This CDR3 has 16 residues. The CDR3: CASSYSASDRLETQYF. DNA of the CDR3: TGTGCCAGCAGTTACTCAGCATCCGACCGCTTGGAGACCCAGTACTTC.

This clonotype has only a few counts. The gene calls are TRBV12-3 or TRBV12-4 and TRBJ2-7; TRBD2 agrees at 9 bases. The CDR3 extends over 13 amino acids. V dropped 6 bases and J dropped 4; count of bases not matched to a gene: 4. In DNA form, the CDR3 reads TGTGCCAGCAGAGCTAGCGGGACATACGAGCAGTACTTC. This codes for CASRASGTYEQYF.

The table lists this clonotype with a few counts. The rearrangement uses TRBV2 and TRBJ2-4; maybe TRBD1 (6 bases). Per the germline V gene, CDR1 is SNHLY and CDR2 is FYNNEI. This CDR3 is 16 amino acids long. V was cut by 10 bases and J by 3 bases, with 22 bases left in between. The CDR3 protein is CATQTRDTSGKNIQYF. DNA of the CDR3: TGTGCCACCCAGACCCGGGACACAAGCGGCAAAAACATTCAGTACTTC.

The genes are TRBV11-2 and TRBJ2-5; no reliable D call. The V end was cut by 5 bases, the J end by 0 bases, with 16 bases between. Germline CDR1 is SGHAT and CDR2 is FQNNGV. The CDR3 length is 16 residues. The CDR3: CASSRFGSYYQETQYF. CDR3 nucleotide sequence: TGTGCCAGCAGCCGTTTCGGGTCCTACTACCAAGAGACCCAGTACTTC.

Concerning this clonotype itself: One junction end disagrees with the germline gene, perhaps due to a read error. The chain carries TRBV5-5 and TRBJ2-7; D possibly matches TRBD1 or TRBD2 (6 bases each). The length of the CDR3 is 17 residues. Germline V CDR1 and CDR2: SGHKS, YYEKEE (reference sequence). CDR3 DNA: TGTGCCAGCAGTTTGGCCCCATCAGAACAGGGACTCTACGAGCAGTACTTC. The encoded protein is CASSLAPSEQGLYEQYF.

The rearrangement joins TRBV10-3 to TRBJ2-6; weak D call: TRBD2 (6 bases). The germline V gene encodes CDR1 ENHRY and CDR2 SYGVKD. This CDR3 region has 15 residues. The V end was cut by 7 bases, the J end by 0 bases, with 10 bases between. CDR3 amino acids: CAINPGDSGANVLTF. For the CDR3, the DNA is TGTGCCATCAATCCGGGGGACTCTGGGGCCAACGTCCTGACTTTC.

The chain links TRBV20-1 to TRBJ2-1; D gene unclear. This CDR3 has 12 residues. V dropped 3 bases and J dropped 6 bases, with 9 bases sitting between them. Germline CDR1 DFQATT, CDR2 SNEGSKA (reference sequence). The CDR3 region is CSARYDSNEQFF. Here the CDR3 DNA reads TGCAGTGCTAGGTACGATTCCAATGAGCAGTTCTTC.

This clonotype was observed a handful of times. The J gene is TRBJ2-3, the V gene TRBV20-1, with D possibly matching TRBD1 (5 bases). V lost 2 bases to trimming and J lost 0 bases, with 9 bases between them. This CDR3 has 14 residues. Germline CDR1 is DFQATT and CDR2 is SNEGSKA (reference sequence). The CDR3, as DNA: TGCAGTGCTAGACCAGGGTCTAGCACAGATACGCAGTATTTT. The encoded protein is CSARPGSSTDTQYF.

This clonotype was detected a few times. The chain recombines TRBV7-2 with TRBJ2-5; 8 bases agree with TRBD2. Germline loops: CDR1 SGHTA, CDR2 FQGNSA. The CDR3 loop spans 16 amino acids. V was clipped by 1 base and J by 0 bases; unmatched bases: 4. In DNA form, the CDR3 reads TGTGCCAGCAGCTTAGAGGCTAGCGGGTACCAAGAGACCCAGTACTTC. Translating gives CASSLEASGYQETQYF.

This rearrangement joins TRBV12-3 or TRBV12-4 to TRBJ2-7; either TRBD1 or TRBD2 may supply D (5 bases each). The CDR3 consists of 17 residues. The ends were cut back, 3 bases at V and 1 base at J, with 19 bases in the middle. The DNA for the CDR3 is TGTGCCAGCAGTTTTATTGGGGGTATGAGGGTTTCCTACGAGCAGTACTTC. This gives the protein CASSFIGGMRVSYEQYF.

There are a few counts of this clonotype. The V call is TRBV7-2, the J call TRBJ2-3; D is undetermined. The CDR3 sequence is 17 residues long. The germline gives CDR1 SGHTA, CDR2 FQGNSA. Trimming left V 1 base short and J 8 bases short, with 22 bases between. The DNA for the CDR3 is TGTGCCAGCAGCTTAGTGCGTATGGCGTACGCGCTAGGTACGCAGTATTTT. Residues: CASSLVRMAYALGTQYF.